This T cell receptor beta chain is drawn from a study of blood T cell repertoires in COVID-19. On the study more broadly: There were acute and convalescent COVID-19 samples, and they came from the United States, Italy and Spain.

Per the authors' pipeline: Estimation of nucleated cell counts was performed using reference gene primer amplification. The method was immunoSEQ multiplex PCR; TCRdb's version includes in-frame clones alone and lacks a portion of them. The V and J calls and clone size are taken from that table; D and trimming were inferred from the DNA. The table includes around 220,000 clones, more than 75% detected once. V was pared by 0 bases and J by 6 bases, with 10 bases between. Germline CDR1 and CDR2: GTSNPN and SVGIG (reference sequence). This CDR3 contains 13 residues. The TCR was taken from a man aged 45-65 years with acute or convalescent COVID-19. The specimen was peripheral blood. The rearrangement joins TRBV30 to TRBJ2-3, with D possibly being TRBD1 (5 bases). CDR3: CAWSVQGGDTQYF. The CDR3 DNA follows: TGTGCCTGGAGTGTCCAGGGCGGCGATACGCAGTATTTT.